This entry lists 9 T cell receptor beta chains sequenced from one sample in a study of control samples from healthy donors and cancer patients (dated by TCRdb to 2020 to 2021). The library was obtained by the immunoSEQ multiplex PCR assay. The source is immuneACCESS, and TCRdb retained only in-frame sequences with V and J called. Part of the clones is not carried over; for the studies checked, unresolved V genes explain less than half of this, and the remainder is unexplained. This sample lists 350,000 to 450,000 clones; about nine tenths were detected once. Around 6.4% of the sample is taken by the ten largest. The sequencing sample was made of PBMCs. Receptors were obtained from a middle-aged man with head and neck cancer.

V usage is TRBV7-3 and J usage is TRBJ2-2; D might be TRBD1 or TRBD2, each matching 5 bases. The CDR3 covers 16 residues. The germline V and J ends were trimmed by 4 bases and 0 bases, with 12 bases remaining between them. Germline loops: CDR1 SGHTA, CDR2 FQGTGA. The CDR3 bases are TGTGCCAGCAGCTCTGCCGGGACCACGAACACCGGGGAGCTGTTTTTT. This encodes CASSSAGTTNTGELFF.

The CDR3 DNA sequence: TGTGCCAGCGCCTCGGGTCAAACTGAAGCTTTCTTT. It yields the protein CASASGQTEAFF. The chain carries TRBV11-2 and TRBJ1-1, with D unresolved. This CDR3 spans 12 amino acids. Germline V gives CDR1 SGHAT, CDR2 FQNNGV. With 8 bases removed from V and 5 bases from J, the gap between germline ends came to 12 bases.

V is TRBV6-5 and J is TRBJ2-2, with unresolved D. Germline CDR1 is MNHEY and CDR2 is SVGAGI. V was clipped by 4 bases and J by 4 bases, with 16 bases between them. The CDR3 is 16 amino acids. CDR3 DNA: TGTGCCAGCAGTTCCCAGTTGAGGTGGGGCACCGGGGAGCTGTTTTTT. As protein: CASSSQLRWGTGELFF.

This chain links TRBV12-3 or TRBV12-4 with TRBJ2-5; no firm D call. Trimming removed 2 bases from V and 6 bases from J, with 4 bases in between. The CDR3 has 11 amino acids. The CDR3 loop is CASSLLQTQYF. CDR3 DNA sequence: TGTGCCAGCAGTTTATTGCAGACCCAGTACTTC.

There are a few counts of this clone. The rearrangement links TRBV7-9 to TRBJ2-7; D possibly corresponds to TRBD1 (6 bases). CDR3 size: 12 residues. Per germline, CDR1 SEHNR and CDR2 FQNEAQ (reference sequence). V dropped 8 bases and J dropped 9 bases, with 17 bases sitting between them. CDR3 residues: CASGSYRDGQYF. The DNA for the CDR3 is TGTGCCAGCGGATCCTACAGGGATGGGCAGTACTTC.

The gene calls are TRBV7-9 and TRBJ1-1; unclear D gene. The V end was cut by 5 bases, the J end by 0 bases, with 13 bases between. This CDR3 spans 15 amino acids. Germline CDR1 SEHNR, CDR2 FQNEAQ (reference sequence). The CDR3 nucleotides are TGTGCCAGCAGCATATACGAGGCTATGAACACTGAAGCTTTCTTT. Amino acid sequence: CASSIYEAMNTEAFF. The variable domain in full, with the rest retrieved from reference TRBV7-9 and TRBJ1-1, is DTGVSQNPRHKITKRGQNVTFRCDPISEHNRLYWYRQTLGQGPEFLTYFQNEAQLEKSRLLSDRFSAERPKGSFSTLEIQRTEQGDSAMYLCASSIYEAMNTEAFFGQGTRLTVV.

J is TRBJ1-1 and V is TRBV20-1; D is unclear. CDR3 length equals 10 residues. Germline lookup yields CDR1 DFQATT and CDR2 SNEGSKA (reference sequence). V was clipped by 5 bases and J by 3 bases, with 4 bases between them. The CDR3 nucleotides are TGCAGTGCTCAGGACACTGAAGCTTTCTTT. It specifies CSAQDTEAFF.

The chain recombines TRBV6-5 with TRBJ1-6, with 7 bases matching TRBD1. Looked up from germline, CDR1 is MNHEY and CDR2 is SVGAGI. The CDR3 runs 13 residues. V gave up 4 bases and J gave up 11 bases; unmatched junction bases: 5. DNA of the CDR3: TGTGCCAGCAGTTTATCGACAGGGCCACCCCTCCACTTT. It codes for CASSLSTGPPLHF.

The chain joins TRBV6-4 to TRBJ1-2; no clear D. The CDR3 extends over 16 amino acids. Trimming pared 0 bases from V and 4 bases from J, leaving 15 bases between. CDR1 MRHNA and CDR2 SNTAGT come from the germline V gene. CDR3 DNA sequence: TGTGCCAGCAGTGACTCTACGACGGCTGGAGTCTATGGCTACACCTTC. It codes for CASSDSTTAGVYGYTF.